One sample yielded the 6 T cell receptor beta chains listed below, sequenced in a study of T cell responses to AZD1222 COVID-19 vaccine. Repertoires were generated with immunoSEQ multiplex PCR, while TCRdb's copy carries only in-frame clones and drops some. The table records more than 100,000 clones, roughly 91% of them present only once. The specimen was peripheral blood, collected on day 0 of AZD1222 vaccination. These receptors all stem from an adult in good health.

The chain has TRBV18 and TRBJ2-5; TRBD1 aligns across 7 bases. Losses at the gene ends were 6 bases for V and 0 bases for J; bases not matched to a gene: 7. The germline CDR1 and CDR2 sequences are KGHSH and LQKENI. The CDR3 length is 15 residues. The CDR3 reads CASSPRTGNQETQYF. The CDR3 bases are TGTGCCAGCTCCCCCCGGACAGGTAACCAAGAGACCCAGTACTTC.

Comments on this clone: Other DNA sequences of this sample code for an identical CDR3. The rearrangement joins TRBV27 to TRBJ1-5; TRBD1 matches at 7 bases. The germline gives CDR1 MNHEY, CDR2 SMNVEV (reference sequence). CDR3 length: 15 amino acids. J was trimmed by 0 bases and V by 5 bases; bases with no gene match: 4. The CDR3 sequence is CASSTRTGSNQPQHF. The DNA of the CDR3 is TGTGCCAGCAGTACCAGGACAGGTAGCAATCAGCCCCAGCATTTT.

The gene calls are TRBV5-4 and TRBJ1-2; no definite D call. The CDR3 loop spans 14 amino acids. Germline CDR1 SGHNT, CDR2 YYREEE (reference sequence). The V end was cut by 5 bases, the J end by 5 bases, with 16 bases between. Here the CDR3 reads CASSVGGNRYGYTF. In nucleotides, the CDR3 is TGTGCCAGCAGTGTGGGCGGCAACCGGTATGGCTACACCTTC.

The chain has TRBV20-1 and TRBJ2-1, with a possible D match to TRBD2 (5 bases). CDR3 length: 16 residues. CDR1 and CDR2 from the germline V gene are DFQATT and SNEGSKA (reference sequence). The ends were cut back, 3 bases at V and 12 bases at J, with 27 bases in the middle. Here the CDR3 reads CSASRGTTAITPGQFF. CDR3 in DNA: TGCAGTGCTAGTCGGGGAACTACAGCCATAACGCCTGGGCAGTTCTTC.

This clone occurred a few times. The rearrangement joins TRBV28 to TRBJ1-5; D call uncertain. This CDR3 has 14 amino acids. Trimming removed 6 bases from V and 5 bases from J, with 14 bases in between. CDR1 is MDHEN, CDR2 SYDVKM, per germline. The CDR3 DNA reads as TGTGCCAGCAGCCCATATGTAGGCGATCAGCCCCAGCATTTT. As protein: CASSPYVGDQPQHF.

This chain joins TRBV30 and TRBJ1-6; no firm D call. The CDR3 is 13 amino acids. Germline CDR1 GTSNPN, CDR2 SVGIG (reference sequence). V was pared by 7 bases and J by 10 bases, with 17 bases between. CDR3 DNA: TGTGCCTTGATGCGGACCGCGGGGTCACCCCTCCACTTT. It is translated as CALMRTAGSPLHF.